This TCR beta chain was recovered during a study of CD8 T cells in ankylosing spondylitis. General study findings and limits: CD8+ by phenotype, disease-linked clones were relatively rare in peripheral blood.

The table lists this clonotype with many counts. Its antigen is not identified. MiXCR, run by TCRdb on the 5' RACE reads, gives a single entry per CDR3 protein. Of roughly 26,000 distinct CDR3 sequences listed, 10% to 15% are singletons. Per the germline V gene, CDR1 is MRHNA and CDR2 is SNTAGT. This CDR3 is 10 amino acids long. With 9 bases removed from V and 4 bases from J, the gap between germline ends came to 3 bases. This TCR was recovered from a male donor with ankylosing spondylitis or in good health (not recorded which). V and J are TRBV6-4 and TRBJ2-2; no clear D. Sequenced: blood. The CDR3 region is CARTTGELFF. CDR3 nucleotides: TGTGCCAGGACCACCGGGGAGCTGTTTTTT.